A few counts support the clone carrying this T cell receptor beta chain. The data derive from a study of shared clonotypes between healthy human individuals. Libraries were prepared by immunoSEQ multiplex PCR; TCRdb keeps only in-frame clonotypes and omits some of them. The sample includes over a million clones, roughly 80% of them seen just once. The length of the CDR3 is 13 residues. The rearrangement links TRBV21-1 to TRBJ2-7; TRBD1 was called by the table and not checked on the DNA. TRBV21-1 has pseudogene status. This clonotype originated in a man younger than 35 in good health. Specimen: memory CD4+ T cells sorted from blood. The subset here: CD45RA-negative fraction. CDR3 sequence (DNA): TGTGCCAGCAGCTCCCGGGACAGAAATCAGCAGTACTTC. It yields the protein CASSSRDRNQQYF.